Below are 10 T cell receptor beta chains sequenced from a single sample in a study of OX40 agonist ivuxolimab in advanced cancers. Here immunoSEQ multiplex PCR was the method, and the copy in TCRdb shows in-frame clones only, minus some. Among tens of thousands of clones listed, about 87% were seen once. This material consisted of CD4+ or CD8+ T cells sorted from blood, taken in a trial of the OX40 agonist ivuxolimab. The receptors originated from an adult with an advanced solid tumor such as melanoma, head and neck, liver or kidney cancer.

This chain links TRBV30 with TRBJ1-3; the D is unclear. The CDR3 has 11 residues. V lost 1 base and J lost 5, with 3 bases in between. The germline CDR1 and CDR2 sequences are GTSNPN and SVGIG (reference sequence). Here the CDR3 DNA reads TGTGCCTGGAGTGGTAGAAACACCATATATTTT. It yields the protein CAWSGRNTIYF. The whole variable domain, filled in from reference TRBV30 and TRBJ1-3, reads SQTIHQWPATLVQPVGSPLSLECTVEGTSNPNLYWYRQAAGRGLQLLFYSVGIGQISSEVPQNLSASRPQDRQFILSSKKLLLSDSGFYLCAWSGRNTIYFGEGSWLTVV.

The V and J genes are TRBV11-2 and TRBJ1-2; D remains ambiguous. The CDR3 contains 12 residues. Germline assignment: CDR1 SGHAT and CDR2 FQNNGV. V was cut by 3 bases and J by 7 bases, with 9 bases left in between. CDR3 region: CASSFAFGGYTF. The CDR3 DNA reads as TGTGCCAGCAGCTTCGCATTCGGTGGCTACACCTTC.

J is TRBJ2-1 and V is TRBV7-9; D is perhaps TRBD2 (6 bases). The germline V gene has CDR1 SEHNR and CDR2 FQNEAQ (reference sequence). This CDR3 has 11 residues. Trimming left V 5 bases short and J 7 bases short, with 6 bases between. CDR3 sequence (DNA): TGTGCCAGCAGCCGGGGGAATGAGCAGTTCTTC. Translation: CASSRGNEQFF.

The genes are TRBV5-1 and TRBJ2-7, with 14 bases matching TRBD2. CDR1 SGHRS and CDR2 YFSETQ come from the germline V gene. V shed 0 bases, J shed 3 bases, and the junction held 5 bases outside the gene matches. The CDR3 consists of 17 residues. CDR3 nucleotides: TGCGCCAGCAGCTTGGCCTGGACTAGCGGGAGGTACTACGAGCAGTACTTC. This encodes CASSLAWTSGRYYEQYF. The whole variable domain, remainder taken from reference TRBV5-1 and TRBJ2-7, is KAGVTQTPRYLIKTRGQQVTLSCSPISGHRSVSWYQQTPGQGLQFLFEYFSETQRNKGNFPGRFSGRQFSNSRSEMNVSTLELGDSALYLCASSLAWTSGRYYEQYFGPGTRLTVT.

CDR3 in DNA: TGTGCCAGCGGGGGGGGTGGCGGCTACACCTTC. It translates to CASGGGGGYTF. The J gene is TRBJ1-2, the V gene TRBV28; D is possibly TRBD1 (5 bases). Germline CDR1 is MDHEN and CDR2 is SYDVKM. The CDR3 covers 11 residues. V shed 8 bases and J shed 8 bases, with 12 bases lying between them.

The chain carries TRBV10-3 and TRBJ2-5; 9 nucleotides agree with TRBD1. The J call is uncertain, as TRBJ2-7 better fits the DNA end. This CDR3 has 16 residues. CDR1 is ENHRY and CDR2 is SYGVKD in the germline V gene. The CDR3 region is CAISDPEDRGSYEQYF. The CDR3 DNA is TGTGCCATCAGTGACCCGGAGGACAGGGGATCCTACGAGCAGTACTTC.

This rearrangement joins TRBV27 to TRBJ1-5, with 7 bases identical to TRBD1. The ends lost 11 bases at V and 6 bases at J; junction bases unmatched: 7. This CDR3 comprises 12 residues. The germline V gene has CDR1 MNHEY and CDR2 SMNVEV (reference sequence). CDR3 residues: CARRDSIQPQHF. The DNA of the CDR3 is TGTGCCCGGAGGGACAGTATTCAGCCCCAGCATTTT.

V is TRBV28 and J is TRBJ1-2; no clear D. CDR1 and CDR2 (germline): MDHEN, SYDVKM. Trimming cost V 1 base and J 2 bases, with 5 bases left between them. The CDR3 contains 13 residues. The CDR3 nucleotides read TGTGCCAGCAGTTTATTGACGAACTATGGCTACACCTTC. Residues: CASSLLTNYGYTF.

CDR3 nucleotides: TGTGCCAGCAGTCGAGGCATCGGAACAGGGAGTAACGAGCAGTACTTC. Protein product: CASSRGIGTGSNEQYF. The rearrangement links TRBV7-8 to TRBJ2-7; tentative D call: TRBD1 (6 bases). The CDR3 length is 16 residues. Germline V gene lookup returns CDR1 SGHVS and CDR2 FQNEAQ. V was shortened by 6 bases and J by 5 bases, with 23 bases between the two germline ends.

CDR3 loop: CASSLIALGGGNEQFF. DNA of the CDR3: TGTGCCAGCAGCTTAATCGCACTAGGAGGGGGCAATGAGCAGTTCTTC. The V gene is TRBV11-3, the J gene TRBJ2-1; D tentatively reads TRBD1 or TRBD2 (6 bases each). V was clipped by 2 bases and J by 6 bases, with 17 bases between them. Germline V gives CDR1 SGHNT, CDR2 YENEEA. This CDR3 has 16 amino acids.